Listed below are T cell receptor beta chains from one sample, sequenced in a study of T cell repertoires in cytomegalovirus infection. Each CDR3 protein gets one entry after TCRdb re-called the reads with MiXCR. This sample has roughly 730,000 distinct CDR3 sequences, with approximately 33% found just once. These receptors lack a known antigen. The sequences come from cultured PBMCs, collected from culture after CMV antigen stimulation. The receptors originated from a human donor in good health (CMV status not recorded). Some clones in this sample may be carry-over from other donors' samples. Both conserved end residues are part of each CDR3. D genes are given only for firm matches. Expanded clones are given a class, and other clones once, few, many or no size at all.

>NA|NA|TRBJ2-3|TRBV6-1
CASRKRGLDTQYF
TGTGCCAGCAGAAAACGGGGGTTGGATACGCAGTATTTT
>TRBD2|many|TRBJ2-1|TRBV7-2
CASSSLGLEQFF
TGTGCCAGCAGCTCTCTGGGACTAGAGCAGTTCTTC
>NA|NA|TRBJ2-3|TRBV12-3/TRBV12-4
CASRNRDVQDTQYF
TGTGCCAGCAGGAACCGGGACGTGCAAGATACGCAGTATTTT
>NA|few|TRBJ2-1|TRBV18
CASSRVVSYNEQFF
TGTGCCAGCTCACGGGTGGTCTCCTACAATGAGCAGTTCTTC
>NA|NA|TRBJ1-4|TRBV29-1
CSGAKGDEKLFF
TGCAGCGGAGCGAAAGGGGATGAAAAACTGTTTTTT
>TRBD2|NA|TRBJ2-7|TRBV12-3/TRBV12-4
CASSLTGLGGLAGEGYEQYF
TGTGCCAGCAGTTTAACCGGACTAGGGGGACTAGCGGGAGAGGGTTACGAGCAGTACTTC
>TRBD1|NA|TRBJ2-1|TRBV7-2
CASSLESGTGIFF
TGTGCCAGCAGCTTAGAATCAGGGACAGGCATTTTCTTC
>TRBD1|few|TRBJ1-1|TRBV7-8
CASSWDRGEAFF
TGTGCCAGCAGCTGGGACAGAGGTGAAGCTTTCTTT
>TRBD1|NA|TRBJ1-5|TRBV7-6
CASSLDRGYDQPQHF
TGTGCCAGCAGCTTAGACAGGGGTTATGATCAGCCCCAGCATTTT
>NA|NA|TRBJ1-1|TRBV7-4
CASSLSAGYRPLTEAFF
TGTGCCAGCAGCTTATCCGCAGGTTACCGACCCCTCACTGAAGCTTTCTTT
>NA|NA|TRBJ1-2|TRBV20-1
CSAGPTQGMDGYTF
TGCAGCGCGGGGCCTACGCAGGGTATGGATGGCTACACCTTC
>NA|few|TRBJ1-3|TRBV12-3/TRBV12-4
CASTPGRVGNTIYF
TGTGCCAGCACCCCCGGCAGGGTTGGAAACACCATATATTTT
>TRBD1|few|TRBJ1-3|TRBV10-3
CAVQGTVNGNTIYF
TGTGCCGTCCAAGGGACAGTGAATGGAAACACCATATATTTT
>NA|many|TRBJ1-2|TRBV12-3/TRBV12-4
CASRFDRDYGYTF
TGTGCCAGCAGATTTGACAGAGACTATGGCTACACCTTC
>NA|NA|TRBJ2-3|TRBV12-3/TRBV12-4
CASSTLDTDTQYF
TGTGCCAGCAGTACCTTAGACACAGATACGCAGTATTTT
>TRBD2|many|TRBJ2-1|TRBV7-2
CASSSSRTSGRVGEQFF
TGTGCCAGCAGCTCTTCCAGGACTAGCGGGAGGGTAGGTGAGCAGTTCTTC
>NA|NA|TRBJ2-3|TRBV20-1
CSGRGEEYF
TGCAGCGGTCGCGGGGAAGAGTATTTT
>TRBD1|NA|TRBJ1-6|TRBV27
CASRIQGNYNSPLHF
TGTGCCAGCAGGATACAGGGGAATTATAATTCACCCCTCCACTTT
>NA|NA|TRBJ1-1|TRBV15
CATSTFATGGFTEAFF
TGTGCCACCAGCACCTTTGCCACGGGGGGCTTCACTGAAGCTTTCTTT
>NA|NA|TRBJ2-5|TRBV4-2
CASSQVGVRQQETQYF
TGTGCCAGCAGCCAAGTGGGGGTCAGGCAGCAAGAGACCCAGTACTTC
>TRBD1|NA|TRBJ1-2|TRBV7-6
CASSPRGDPGYGYTF
TGTGCCAGCAGCCCCAGGGGGGACCCCGGGTATGGCTACACCTTC
>TRBD1|NA|TRBJ2-1|TRBV28
CASRGQDSYNEQFF
TGTGCCAGCAGGGGACAGGACTCCTACAATGAGCAGTTCTTC
>NA|few|TRBJ1-4|TRBV7-8
CASSLIDRPKLFF
TGTGCCAGCAGCTTAATTGACCGCCCAAAACTGTTTTTT
>NA|few|TRBJ1-3|TRBV7-2
CASSFSAQGNTIYF
TGTGCCAGCAGCTTTTCGGCGCAAGGAAACACCATATATTTT
>NA|NA|TRBJ1-1|TRBV2
CASRIGKWTEAFF
TGTGCCAGCAGAATTGGGAAGTGGACTGAAGCTTTCTTT
>NA|many|TRBJ2-4|TRBV7-2
CASSPGYKNIQYF
TGTGCCAGCAGCCCGGGGTACAAAAACATTCAGTACTTC
>NA|NA|TRBJ1-2|TRBV6-1
CASSEAMIPGNYGYTF
TGTGCCAGCAGTGAAGCGATGATCCCCGGCAACTATGGCTACACCTTC
>TRBD2|NA|TRBJ2-7|TRBV6-2/TRBV6-3
CASSYAEGLAASYEQYF
TGTGCCAGCAGTTACGCAGAGGGACTAGCGGCCTCCTACGAGCAGTACTTC
>TRBD2|few|TRBJ2-5|TRBV7-6
CASSIGGGEETQYF
TGTGCCAGCAGCATCGGGGGGGGCGAAGAGACCCAGTACTTC
>NA|NA|TRBJ1-6|TRBV12-3/TRBV12-4
CASSLAIGDNSPLHF
TGTGCCAGCAGTTTAGCTATCGGGGATAATTCACCCCTCCACTTT
>TRBD2|many|TRBJ2-3|TRBV7-2
CASSPTPLAGGTDTQYF
TGTGCCAGCAGCCCGACACCGCTGGCGGGGGGCACAGATACGCAGTATTTT
>NA|NA|TRBJ2-6|TRBV10-3
CASSPYSHSGANVLTF
TGTGCCAGCAGCCCCTACTCCCATTCTGGGGCCAACGTCCTGACTTTC
>TRBD1|NA|TRBJ2-1|TRBV2
CASILDRANEQFF
TGTGCCAGCATTTTAGACAGGGCCAATGAGCAGTTCTTC
>NA|few|TRBJ2-3|TRBV11-2
CASSSVGTSTDTQYF
TGTGCCAGCAGCAGCGTAGGGACTAGCACAGATACGCAGTATTTT
>NA|few|TRBJ2-1|TRBV2
CASRTATGYNEQFF
TGTGCCAGCAGGACCGCGACAGGTTACAATGAGCAGTTCTTC
>NA|NA|TRBJ1-2|TRBV11-2
CASSLEGAGGRYTF
TGTGCCAGCAGCTTAGAGGGCGCAGGCGGACGCTACACCTTC
>NA|NA|TRBJ1-1|TRBV15
CATRGTANTEAFF
TGTGCCACCAGAGGGACGGCTAACACTGAAGCTTTCTTT
>NA|NA|TRBJ1-2|TRBV7-2
CASSPTGQREGYTF
TGTGCCAGCAGCCCTACCGGCCAACGAGAGGGCTACACCTTC
>TRBD1|NA|TRBJ1-4|TRBV7-9
CASSHGTGVEKLFF
TGTGCCAGCAGCCACGGGACAGGGGTTGAAAAACTGTTTTTT
>NA|few|TRBJ2-3|TRBV5-4
CASSSTAADTQYF
TGTGCCAGCAGCTCGACAGCGGCAGATACGCAGTATTTT
>TRBD2|NA|TRBJ2-3|TRBV6-8
CASSPLRRGGGPTQYF
TGTGCCAGCAGTCCCCTCCGGAGGGGCGGGGGGCCAACGCAGTATTTT
>TRBD2|NA|TRBJ2-1|TRBV14
CASSQVGALAGAYNEQFF
TGTGCCAGCAGCCAAGTGGGTGCACTAGCGGGGGCCTACAATGAGCAGTTCTTC
>TRBD2|few|TRBJ2-7|TRBV12-3/TRBV12-4
CASLMTSGSVNEQYF
TGTGCCAGCCTCATGACTAGCGGGAGTGTCAACGAGCAGTACTTC
>TRBD2|few|TRBJ2-1|TRBV7-8
CASSLEGTRNNEQFF
TGTGCCAGCAGCTTAGAGGGGACTAGAAACAATGAGCAGTTCTTC
>NA|NA|TRBJ2-5|TRBV7-2
CASSRRADRQETQYF
TGTGCCAGCAGCCGTAGGGCTGATCGTCAAGAGACCCAGTACTTC
>TRBD2|many|TRBJ2-5|TRBV7-2
CASSPWTSGGAARTQYF
TGTGCCAGCAGCCCGTGGACTAGCGGGGGCGCTGCGAGGACCCAGTACTTC
>NA|NA|TRBJ2-1|TRBV11-3
CASSSGGFSYNEQFF
TGTGCCAGCAGCTCCGGCGGGTTCAGTTACAATGAGCAGTTCTTC
>NA|many|TRBJ2-7|TRBV7-6
CASQGFQPGEQYF
TGTGCCAGCCAAGGCTTCCAACCGGGCGAGCAGTACTTC
>NA|many|TRBJ2-5|TRBV5-4
CASSRDRSETQYF
TGTGCCAGCAGCCGAGACAGGTCCGAGACCCAGTACTTC